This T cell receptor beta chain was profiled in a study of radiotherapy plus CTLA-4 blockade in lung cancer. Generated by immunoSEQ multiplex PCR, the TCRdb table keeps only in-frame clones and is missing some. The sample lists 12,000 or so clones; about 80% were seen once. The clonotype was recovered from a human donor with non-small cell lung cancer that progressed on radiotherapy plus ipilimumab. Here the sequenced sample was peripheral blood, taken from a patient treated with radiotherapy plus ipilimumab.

CDR3 nucleotide sequence: TGTGCCACTCAAAACGCGGGGGCGACTGAAGCTTTCTTT. It encodes CATQNAGATEAFF. This chain uses TRBV6-1 with TRBJ1-1; D might be TRBD1 (6 bases). Germline V gene lookup returns CDR1 MNHNS and CDR2 SASEGT. This CDR3 comprises 13 residues. Trimming left V 10 bases short and J 5 bases short, with 17 bases between.